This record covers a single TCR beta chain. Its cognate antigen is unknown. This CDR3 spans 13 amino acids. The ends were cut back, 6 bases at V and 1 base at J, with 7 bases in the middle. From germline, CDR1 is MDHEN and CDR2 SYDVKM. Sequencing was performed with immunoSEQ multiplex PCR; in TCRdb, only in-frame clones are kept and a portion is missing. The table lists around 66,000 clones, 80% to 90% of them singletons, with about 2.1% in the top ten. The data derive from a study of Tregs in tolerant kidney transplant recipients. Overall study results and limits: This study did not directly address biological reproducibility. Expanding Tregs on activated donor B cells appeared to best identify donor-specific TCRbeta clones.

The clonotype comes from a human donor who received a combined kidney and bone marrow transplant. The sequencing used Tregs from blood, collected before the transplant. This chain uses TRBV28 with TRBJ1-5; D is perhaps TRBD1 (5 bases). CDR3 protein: CASRQGSNQPQHF. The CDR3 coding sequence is TGTGCCAGCAGGCAGGGAAGCAATCAGCCCCAGCATTTT.